Shown below are 4 T cell receptor beta chains from a single sample sequenced in a study of monozygotic twins with inflammatory bowel disease. TCRdb reprocessed the 5' RACE reads and keeps a single row for each CDR3 protein, giving no DNA. Its clone listing holds approximately 380,000 distinct CDR3 sequences. Sequenced sample: blood. These receptors were collected from a human donor with ulcerative colitis or Crohn's disease, or a healthy co-twin of an affected twin (not recorded which).

The gene calls are TRBV4-1 and TRBJ1-5. This CDR3 is built from 14 residues. Germline values: CDR1 MGHRA, CDR2 YSYEKL. CDR3 in amino acids: CASSQGQGGQPQHF.

This chain joins TRBV6-5 and TRBJ1-2; the TCRdb D gene call, TRBD1, has no DNA to confirm it. CDR3 length: 15 residues. The V gene's germline CDR1 is MNHEY and CDR2 SVGAGI. The CDR3 sequence: CASSYGGGGIRGVTF.

V usage is TRBV20-1 and J usage is TRBJ2-3; the D call from TCRdb, TRBD1, cannot be confirmed without DNA. This CDR3 has 14 residues. Germline lookup yields CDR1 DFQATT and CDR2 SNEGSKA (reference sequence). The CDR3 spells CSALDRSSTDTQYF.

The chain joins TRBV7-2 to TRBJ2-7. CDR3 size: 14 residues. CDR1 is SGHTA and CDR2 is FQGNSA in the germline V gene. Here the CDR3 reads CASSRNSGSYEQYF.